This T cell receptor (beta chain) was retrieved from a study of cytotoxic CD8 clonotypes in ibrutinib-treated CLL. Looking at the study overall: After treatment lasting a median roughly 12 months, range 6 to 36, response samples were collected.

The V gene's germline CDR1 is SGHTA and CDR2 FQGTGA. Trimming left V 5 bases short and J 5 bases short, with 27 bases between. This CDR3 contains 18 residues. The data were produced by immunoSEQ multiplex PCR, yet TCRdb's version contains in-frame clones alone and is incomplete. The data hold some 200,000 clones, with 75% to 80% observed a single time. The clonotype comes from a human donor with chronic lymphocytic leukemia. The V call is TRBV7-3, the J call TRBJ1-2; possibly TRBD1 for D (6 bases). The sample was PBMCs, taken after 12 months of ibrutinib treatment. Written as DNA, the CDR3 is TGTGCCAGCAGCCCTACGGGAGCAGGGGAGAGGGGAGGGTATGGCTACACCTTC. It specifies CASSPTGAGERGGYGYTF. Looking up the rest from reference TRBV7-3 and TRBJ1-2 gives the full variable domain: GAGVSQTPSNKVTEKGKYVELRCDPISGHTALYWYRQSLGQGPEFLIYFQGTGAADDSGLPNDRFFAVRPEGSVSTLKIQRTERGDSAVYLCASSPTGAGERGGYGYTFGSGTRLTVV.